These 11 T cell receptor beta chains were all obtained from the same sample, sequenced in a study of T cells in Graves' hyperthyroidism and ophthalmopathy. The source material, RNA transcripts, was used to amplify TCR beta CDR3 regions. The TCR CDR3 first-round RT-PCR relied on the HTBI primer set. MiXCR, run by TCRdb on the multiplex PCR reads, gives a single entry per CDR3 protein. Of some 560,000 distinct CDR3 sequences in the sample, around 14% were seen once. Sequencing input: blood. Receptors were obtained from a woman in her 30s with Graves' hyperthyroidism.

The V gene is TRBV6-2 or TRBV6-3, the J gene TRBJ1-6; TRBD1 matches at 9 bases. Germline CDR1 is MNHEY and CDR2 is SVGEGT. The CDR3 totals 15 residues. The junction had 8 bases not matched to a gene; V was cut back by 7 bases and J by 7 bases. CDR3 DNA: TGTGCCAGCACCCTTATACAGGGGGCAAATTCACCCCTCCACTTT. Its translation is CASTLIQGANSPLHF.

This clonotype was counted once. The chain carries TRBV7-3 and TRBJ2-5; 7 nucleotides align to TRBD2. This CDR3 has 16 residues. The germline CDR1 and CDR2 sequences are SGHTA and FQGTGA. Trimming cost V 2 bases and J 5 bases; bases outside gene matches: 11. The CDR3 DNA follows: TGTGCCAGCAGCTTAGTTGTGGGAGGGCCTAGGGAGACCCAGTACTTC. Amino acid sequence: CASSLVVGGPRETQYF.

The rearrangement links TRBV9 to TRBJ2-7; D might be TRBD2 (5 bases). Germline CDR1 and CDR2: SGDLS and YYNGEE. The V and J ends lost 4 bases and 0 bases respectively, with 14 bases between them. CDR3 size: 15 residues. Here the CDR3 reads CASSRSASRSYEQYF. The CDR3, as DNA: TGTGCCAGCAGCCGTAGCGCGTCACGCTCCTACGAGCAGTACTTC.

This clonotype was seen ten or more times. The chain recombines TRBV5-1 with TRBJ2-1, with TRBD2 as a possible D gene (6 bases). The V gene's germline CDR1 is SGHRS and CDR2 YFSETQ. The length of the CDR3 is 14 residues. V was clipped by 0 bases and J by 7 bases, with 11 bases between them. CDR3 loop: CASSLEVGGNEQFF. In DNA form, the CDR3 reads TGCGCCAGCAGCTTGGAGGTTGGGGGGAATGAGCAGTTCTTC. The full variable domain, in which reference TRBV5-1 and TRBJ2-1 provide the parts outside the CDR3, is KAGVTQTPRYLIKTRGQQVTLSCSPISGHRSVSWYQQTPGQGLQFLFEYFSETQRNKGNFPGRFSGRQFSNSRSEMNVSTLELGDSALYLCASSLEVGGNEQFFGPGTRLTVL.

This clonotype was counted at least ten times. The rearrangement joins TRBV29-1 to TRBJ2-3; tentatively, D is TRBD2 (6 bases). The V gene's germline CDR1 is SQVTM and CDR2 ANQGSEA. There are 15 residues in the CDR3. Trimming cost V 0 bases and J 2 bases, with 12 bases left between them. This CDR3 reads CSVEDPGLLTDTQYF. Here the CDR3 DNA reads TGCAGCGTTGAAGACCCGGGACTTCTCACAGATACGCAGTATTTT.

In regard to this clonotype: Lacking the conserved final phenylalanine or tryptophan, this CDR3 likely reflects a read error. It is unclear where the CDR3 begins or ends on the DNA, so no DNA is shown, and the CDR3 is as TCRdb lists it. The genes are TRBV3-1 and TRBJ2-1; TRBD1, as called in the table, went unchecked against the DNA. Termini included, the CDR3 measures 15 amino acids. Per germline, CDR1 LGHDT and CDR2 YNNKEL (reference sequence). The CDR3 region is CASSLGEGHYNEQSL.

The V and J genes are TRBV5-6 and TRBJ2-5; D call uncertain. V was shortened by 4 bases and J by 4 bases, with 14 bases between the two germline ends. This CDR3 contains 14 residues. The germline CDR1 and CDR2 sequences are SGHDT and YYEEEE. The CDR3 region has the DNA TGTGCCAGCAGCCTCGGGTCCCGAGGAGAGACCCAGTACTTC. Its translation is CASSLGSRGETQYF.

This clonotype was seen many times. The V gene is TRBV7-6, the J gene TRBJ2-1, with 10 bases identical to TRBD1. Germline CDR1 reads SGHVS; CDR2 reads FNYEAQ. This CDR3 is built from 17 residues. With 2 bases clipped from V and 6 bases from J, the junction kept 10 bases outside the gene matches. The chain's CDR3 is CASSLPYGTGASNEQFF. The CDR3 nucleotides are TGTGCCAGCAGCTTACCCTATGGGACAGGGGCGAGCAATGAGCAGTTCTTC.

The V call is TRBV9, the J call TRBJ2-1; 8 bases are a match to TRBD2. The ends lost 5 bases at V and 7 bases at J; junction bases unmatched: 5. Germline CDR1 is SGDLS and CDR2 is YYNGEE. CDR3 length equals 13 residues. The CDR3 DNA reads TGTGCCAGCAGAGCGGGAGAAAGGAATGAGCAGTTCTTC. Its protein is CASRAGERNEQFF.

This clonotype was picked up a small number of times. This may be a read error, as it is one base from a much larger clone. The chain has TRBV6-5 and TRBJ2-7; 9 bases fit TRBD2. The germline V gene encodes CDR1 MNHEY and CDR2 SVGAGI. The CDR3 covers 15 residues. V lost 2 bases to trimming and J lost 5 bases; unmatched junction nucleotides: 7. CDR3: CASSYSSGSTDEQYF. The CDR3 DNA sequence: TGTGCCAGCAGTTACAGTAGCGGGAGCACTGACGAGCAGTACTTC.

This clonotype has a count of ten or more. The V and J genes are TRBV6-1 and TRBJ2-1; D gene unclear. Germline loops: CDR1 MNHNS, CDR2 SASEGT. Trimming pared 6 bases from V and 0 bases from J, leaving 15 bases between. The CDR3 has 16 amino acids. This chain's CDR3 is CASRRELTRSYNEQFF. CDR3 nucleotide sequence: TGTGCCAGCAGGCGAGAACTGACCCGCTCCTACAATGAGCAGTTCTTC.